One T cell receptor beta chain is described in this entry. The sample is drawn from a study of control samples from healthy donors and cancer patients. Sequenced by immunoSEQ multiplex PCR; TCRdb stores in-frame clones only, minus some. Seen here are 98,000 or so clones, 70% to 80% observed once, and the top ten hold roughly 10%. The sequence came from a young woman in good health. Sequences were obtained from blood.

The CDR3 bases are TGCGCCAGCAGTCAAAGGGCTAAGGCTTTCTTT. This gives the protein CASSQRAKAFF. The chain links TRBV23-1 to TRBJ1-1; D is uncertain. TRBV23-1 falls under the ORF class, with uncertain function. Trimming removed 2 bases at V and 11 bases at J, with 9 bases between. The CDR3 sequence is 11 residues long.